These 19 T cell receptor beta chains were all obtained from the same sample, sequenced in a study of blood T cell repertoires in COVID-19. Here immunoSEQ multiplex PCR was the method, and the copy in TCRdb shows in-frame clones only, minus some. Among some 190,000 clones, just over 85% were seen once, and the ten largest hold more than 1.4%. The material sequenced was peripheral blood. These receptors originate from a man aged 18 to 30 with active or convalescent COVID-19.

The V and J genes are TRBV6-5 and TRBJ2-7, with 7 positions matching TRBD1. There are 14 residues in the CDR3. CDR1 and CDR2 from the germline V gene are MNHEY and SVGAGI. After removal of 6 bases from V and 4 bases from J, the junction contained 9 bases not matched to a gene. Here the CDR3 reads CASRLQGSRYEQYF. The CDR3 DNA reads TGTGCCAGCAGGCTACAGGGGTCTCGGTACGAGCAGTACTTC.

The V and J genes are TRBV25-1 and TRBJ1-4; a weak D match, TRBD1 (6 bases). Germline CDR1 and CDR2: MGHDK and SYGVNS. This CDR3 spans 15 amino acids. Trimming took off 1 base at V and 7 bases at J, with 13 bases between the two ends. Here the CDR3 reads CASSEFRGEGEKLFF. The CDR3 region has the DNA TGTGCCAGCAGTGAATTTAGGGGGGAGGGTGAAAAACTGTTTTTT.

This chain connects TRBV29-1 to TRBJ1-2; D possibly corresponds to TRBD1 (5 bases). Looked up from germline, CDR1 is SQVTM and CDR2 is ANQGSEA. Trimming stripped 5 bases from V and 8 bases from J, with 15 bases between. This CDR3 comprises 12 residues. The chain's CDR3 is CSVSSQGYGYTF. CDR3 nucleotide sequence: TGCAGCGTTTCCAGTCAGGGCTACGGCTACACCTTC.

DNA for the CDR3: TGTGCCCAAGGGCGGGAGAGGTACGAGCAGTACTTC. Protein product: CAQGRERYEQYF. The V gene is TRBV5-3, the J gene TRBJ2-7, with TRBD2 matching 7 bases. Being an ORF, TRBV5-3 has a function that is uncertain. The CDR3 has 12 amino acids. V lost 10 bases and J lost 4; bases outside the gene matches: 8.

The chain couples TRBV4-2 to TRBJ1-3; 10 bases map to TRBD1. CDR1 and CDR2 (germline): LGHNA, YNFKEQ. V dropped 4 bases and J dropped 5; count of bases not matched to a gene: 14. The CDR3 runs 18 residues. CDR3 sequence reads: CASSPRLGQGNERNTIYF. The DNA of the CDR3 is TGTGCCAGCAGCCCCCGACTGGGACAGGGGAATGAAAGAAACACCATATATTTT.

This rearrangement joins TRBV5-5 to TRBJ1-2, with D perhaps matching TRBD1 (5 bases). The germline CDR1 and CDR2 sequences are SGHKS and YYEKEE (reference sequence). Between the trimmed V and J ends, which lost 4 bases and 3 bases, there was a span of 16 bases. This CDR3 contains 15 residues. This CDR3 reads CASSGGGAGYYGYTF. The CDR3 DNA follows: TGTGCCAGCAGCGGTGGTGGGGCCGGGTACTATGGCTACACCTTC.

In nucleotides, the CDR3 is TGTGCCAGCAGTGATAATAGCGGGTTAGCAGATACGCAGTATTTT. Protein product: CASSDNSGLADTQYF. The V and J genes are TRBV6-1 and TRBJ2-3; 7 bases are a match to TRBD2. The germline CDR1 and CDR2 sequences are MNHNS and SASEGT. The CDR3 spans 15 residues. V shed 3 bases, J shed 4 bases, and the junction held 7 bases outside the gene matches.

The J gene is TRBJ2-5, the V gene TRBV13; 12 nucleotides match TRBD1. Germline V lookup: CDR1 PRHDT, CDR2 FYEKMQ (reference sequence). V was pared by 5 bases and J by 5 bases, with 9 bases of the junction left unmatched. This CDR3 spans 16 amino acids. The CDR3 nucleotides read TGTGCCAGCAGCGCGGGACAGGGGGCGGTAGGTGAGACCCAGTACTTC. Protein sequence: CASSAGQGAVGETQYF.

This chain uses TRBV4-2 with TRBJ1-6, with 7 bases fitting TRBD1. Unmatched junction bases numbered 4, after V lost 0 bases and J lost 8 bases. Looked up from germline, CDR1 is LGHNA and CDR2 is YNFKEQ. This CDR3 has 15 residues. In DNA form, the CDR3 reads TGTGCCAGCAGCCAAGATCGGCAGGGGGATTCACCCCTCCACTTT. This sequence encodes CASSQDRQGDSPLHF.

CDR3 sequence reads: CASSQDAPGVSRGEKLFF. The CDR3 nucleotides read TGTGCCAGCAGCCAAGATGCCCCTGGGGTCAGTCGGGGTGAAAAACTGTTTTTT. V and J are TRBV4-2 and TRBJ1-4; no firm D call. Germline loops: CDR1 LGHNA, CDR2 YNFKEQ. V shed 0 bases and J shed 7 bases, with 21 bases lying between them. This CDR3 contains 18 residues.

V gene TRBV29-1 combines with J gene TRBJ1-4; 9 bases agree with TRBD1. The CDR3 sequence is 12 residues long. V dropped 6 bases and J dropped 8; count of bases not matched to a gene: 4. Germline values: CDR1 SQVTM, CDR2 ANQGSEA. The CDR3 sequence is CSVGTGREKLFF. The CDR3 region has the DNA TGCAGCGTGGGGACAGGGCGAGAAAAACTGTTTTTT.

The chain carries TRBV27 and TRBJ1-3, with D tentatively TRBD1 (5 bases). CDR3 size: 17 residues. The V end lost 5 bases, the J end lost 1 base, and 18 bases lay between the germline ends. CDR1 and CDR2 from the germline V gene are MNHEY and SMNVEV (reference sequence). The CDR3 nucleotides read TGTGCCAGCAGTCCCTTCGTGGGGGGGTCGTCTGGAAACACCATATATTTT. It is translated as CASSPFVGGSSGNTIYF.

The chain has TRBV28 and TRBJ2-1; 12 bases are shared with TRBD2. After removal of 9 bases from V and 6 bases from J, the junction contained 9 bases not matched to a gene. CDR1 and CDR2 (germline): MDHEN, SYDVKM. The CDR3 contains 15 residues. The CDR3 sequence: CASDSLAGGTNEQFF. The CDR3 DNA sequence: TGTGCCAGTGACTCTCTAGCGGGAGGGACCAATGAGCAGTTCTTC. The complete variable domain, with remaining parts taken from reference TRBV28 and TRBJ2-1, reads DVKVTQSSRYLVKRTGEKVFLECVQDMDHENMFWYRQDPGLGLRLIYFSYDVKMKEKGDIPEGYSVSREKKERFSLILESASTNQTSMYLCASDSLAGGTNEQFFGPGTRLTVL.

V and J are TRBV7-9 and TRBJ1-1, with a tentative D call TRBD1 (6 bases). Germline CDR1 is SEHNR and CDR2 is FQNEAQ (reference sequence). This CDR3 has 15 amino acids. V lost 1 base to trimming and J lost 0 bases, with 9 bases between them. CDR3 amino acids: CASSLVAGVNTEAFF. CDR3 coding DNA: TGTGCCAGCAGCTTAGTAGCAGGGGTGAACACTGAAGCTTTCTTT. Based on the CDR3 plus reference TRBV7-9 and TRBJ1-1, the full variable domain is DTGVSQNPRHKITKRGQNVTFRCDPISEHNRLYWYRQTLGQGPEFLTYFQNEAQLEKSRLLSDRFSAERPKGSFSTLEIQRTEQGDSAMYLCASSLVAGVNTEAFFGQGTRLTVV.

This chain links TRBV4-1 with TRBJ1-5; TRBD1 aligns across 9 bases. The trim removed 2 bases at V and 0 bases at J, leaving 5 bases unmatched. The germline V gene has CDR1 MGHRA and CDR2 YSYEKL. The CDR3 runs 17 residues. The CDR3 sequence is CASSQSGTGYSNQPQHF. CDR3 DNA: TGCGCCAGCAGCCAATCCGGGACAGGGTATAGCAATCAGCCCCAGCATTTT.

The chain couples TRBV30 to TRBJ2-6, with 8 bases identical to TRBD2. Germline V gene lookup returns CDR1 GTSNPN and CDR2 SVGIG (reference sequence). V shed 1 base, J shed 0 bases, and the junction held 2 bases outside the gene matches. The CDR3 is 16 amino acids. CDR3: CAWSGAGDSGANVLTF. CDR3 nucleotides: TGTGCCTGGAGTGGAGCGGGAGACTCTGGGGCCAACGTCCTGACTTTC.

V usage is TRBV24-1 and J usage is TRBJ2-7, with 7 bases identical to TRBD2. V trimming: 2 bases; J trimming: 1 base; junction bases outside the gene matches: 4. Germline CDR1 KGHDR, CDR2 SFDVKD. This CDR3 has 15 residues. The CDR3 is CATSDSTSFSYEQYF. The CDR3 region has the DNA TGTGCCACCAGTGATTCGACTAGCTTTTCCTACGAGCAGTACTTC.

The V call is TRBV30, the J call TRBJ2-1, with 10 bases that match TRBD2. V trimming: 3 bases; J trimming: 0 bases; junction bases outside the gene matches: 5. The CDR3 is made up of 16 amino acids. Germline CDR1 is GTSNPN and CDR2 is SVGIG (reference sequence). CDR3 in amino acids: CAWSLSSGSSYNEQFF. DNA for the CDR3: TGTGCCTGGAGCCTCTCTAGCGGGAGCTCCTACAATGAGCAGTTCTTC.

The chain uses TRBV19 and TRBJ1-2; no clear D gene. The V end lost 5 bases, the J end lost 4 bases, and 11 bases lay between the germline ends. The CDR3 spans 13 residues. Germline values: CDR1 LNHDA, CDR2 SQIVND (reference sequence). CDR3 loop: CASSRGQAYGYTF. CDR3 nucleotide sequence: TGTGCCAGTAGTCGTGGGCAGGCCTATGGCTACACCTTC.